This T cell receptor (beta chain) was recovered during a study of brain metastases from non-small cell lung cancer. This clone was seen only once. Produced via immunoSEQ multiplex PCR; TCRdb's table is partial and in-frame only. The sample lists fewer than 850 clones, approximately 90% occurring once. The CDR3 loop spans 15 amino acids. The V gene lost 2 bases and the J gene lost 7 bases, with 17 bases spanning the gap. Germline values: CDR1 SNHLY, CDR2 FYNNEI. The chain uses TRBV2 and TRBJ2-5, with D tentatively TRBD2 (6 bases). Sequenced input: tissue from a brain metastasis. The receptor was isolated from a donor older than 35 with non-small cell lung cancer. The CDR3 DNA reads TGTGCCAGCAGTGAACTGGTCGGGGGTGGAGGGACCCAGTACTTC. This translates into CASSELVGGGGTQYF.